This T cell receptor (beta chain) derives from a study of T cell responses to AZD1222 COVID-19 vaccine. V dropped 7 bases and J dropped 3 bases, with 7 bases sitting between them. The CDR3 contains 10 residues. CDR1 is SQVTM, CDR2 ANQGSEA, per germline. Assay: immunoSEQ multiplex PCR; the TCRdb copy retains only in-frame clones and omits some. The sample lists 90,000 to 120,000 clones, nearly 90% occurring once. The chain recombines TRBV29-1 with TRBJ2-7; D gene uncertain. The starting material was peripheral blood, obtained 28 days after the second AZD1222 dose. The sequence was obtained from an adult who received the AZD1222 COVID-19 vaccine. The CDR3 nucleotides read TGCAGCGCAGTAGACTACGAGCAGTACTTC. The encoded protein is CSAVDYEQYF.